The entry that follows covers one TCR beta chain sequence. Its target is unknown. This table comes from immunoSEQ multiplex PCR, and its TCRdb copy is limited to in-frame clones, with some not included. Seen here are some 30,000 clones, approximately 84% observed once, and the top ten hold about 0.95%. The CDR3 runs to 13 residues. Germline CDR1 is SGHNT and CDR2 is YENEEA. Deletions cut 2 bases from V and 1 base from J, with 5 bases between. This entry is derived from a study of T cells in narcolepsy. Study-wide background: Healthy controls were enrolled alongside patients with narcolepsy type 1 or type 2.

General observations from the study: In some patient and control memory CD4+ samples, autoreactive clones were absent. Autoreactive clonotypes reportedly recurred in blood of same and different patients, not controls. HCRT-specific and TRIB2-specific autoreactive clonotypes appeared among same-patient CSF and blood CD4+ clonotypes.

What was sequenced was memory (CD45RA-) CD4+ T cells from blood. The clonotype was recovered from a human donor in good health. The rearrangement links TRBV11-3 to TRBJ1-1, with no clear D. This chain's CDR3 is CASSLWKNTEAFF. In DNA, the CDR3 is TGTGCCAGCAGCTTATGGAAGAACACTGAAGCTTTCTTT. Full variable domain (outside the CDR3, taken from reference TRBV11-3 and TRBJ1-1): EAGVVQSPRYKIIEKKQPVAFWCNPISGHNTLYWYLQNLGQGPELLIRYENEEAVDDSQLPKDRFSAERLKGVDSTLKIQPAELGDSAVYLCASSLWKNTEAFFGQGTRLTVV.